This T cell receptor beta chain comes out of a study of blood T cell repertoires in COVID-19. Study-wide context: The cDNA or gDNA used as material had been derived from T cells, B-cell-depleted T cells, or PBMCs.

V lost 6 bases to trimming and J lost 7 bases, with 9 bases between them. This CDR3 is 11 amino acids long. Under the authors' procedure: Estimated nucleated cell counts came from reference gene primer amplification. The table came from immunoSEQ multiplex PCR; TCRdb's copy has only in-frame clones and leaves some out. V and J calls and clone size are as listed in that table; D and trimming were resolved from the DNA. The sample lists about 140,000 clones, roughly 84% occurring once. Recruited during active infection, patients (from Seattle) were subsequently followed longitudinally. The material sequenced was peripheral blood. The chain is built from TRBV12-3 or TRBV12-4 and TRBJ1-1; no definite D call. This TCR was sampled from a man aged 25-40 years with COVID-19, enrolled during active disease. CDR3 DNA: TGTGCCAGCAGCCTCACAGATGAAGCTTTCTTT. The encoded protein is CASSLTDEAFF.